This TCR beta chain comes out of a study of T cells after somatic rescue of genetic block. This clone came up once. The method was immunoSEQ multiplex PCR; TCRdb's version includes in-frame clones alone and lacks a portion of them. The sample records tens of thousands of clones, just under 95% being singletons. The specimen was peripheral blood mononuclear cells (PBMCs). The TCR sequence derives from a man aged 35-49 years.

DNA of the CDR3: TGCGCCAGCAGCTTGGGCTCCACGAACACTGAAGCTTTCTTT. It is translated as CASSLGSTNTEAFF. The chain is built from TRBV5-1 and TRBJ1-1; D is ambiguous. Germline V CDR1 and CDR2: SGHRS, YFSETQ. V was cut by 0 bases and J by 1 base, with 7 bases left in between. The CDR3 has 14 residues. Drawing the rest from reference TRBV5-1 and TRBJ1-1, the complete variable domain is KAGVTQTPRYLIKTRGQQVTLSCSPISGHRSVSWYQQTPGQGLQFLFEYFSETQRNKGNFPGRFSGRQFSNSRSEMNVSTLELGDSALYLCASSLGSTNTEAFFGQGTRLTVV.